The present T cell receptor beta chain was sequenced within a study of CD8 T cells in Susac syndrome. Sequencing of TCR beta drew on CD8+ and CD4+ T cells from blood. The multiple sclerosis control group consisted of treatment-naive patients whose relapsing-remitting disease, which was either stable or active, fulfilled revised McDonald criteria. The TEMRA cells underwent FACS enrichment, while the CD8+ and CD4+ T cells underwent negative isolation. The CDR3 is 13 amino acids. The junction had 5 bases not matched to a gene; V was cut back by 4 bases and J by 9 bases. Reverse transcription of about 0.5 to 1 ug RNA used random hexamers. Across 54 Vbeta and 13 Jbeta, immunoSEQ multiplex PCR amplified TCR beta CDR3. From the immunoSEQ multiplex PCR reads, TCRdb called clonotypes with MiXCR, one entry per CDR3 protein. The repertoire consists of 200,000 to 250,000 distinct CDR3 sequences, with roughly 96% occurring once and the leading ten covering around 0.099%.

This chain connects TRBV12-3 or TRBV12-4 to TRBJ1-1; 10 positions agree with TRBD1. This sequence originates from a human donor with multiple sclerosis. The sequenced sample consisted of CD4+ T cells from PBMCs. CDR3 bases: TGTGCCAGCAGTTCGGGACAGGGGAGGAAAGCTTTCTTT. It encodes CASSSGQGRKAFF.